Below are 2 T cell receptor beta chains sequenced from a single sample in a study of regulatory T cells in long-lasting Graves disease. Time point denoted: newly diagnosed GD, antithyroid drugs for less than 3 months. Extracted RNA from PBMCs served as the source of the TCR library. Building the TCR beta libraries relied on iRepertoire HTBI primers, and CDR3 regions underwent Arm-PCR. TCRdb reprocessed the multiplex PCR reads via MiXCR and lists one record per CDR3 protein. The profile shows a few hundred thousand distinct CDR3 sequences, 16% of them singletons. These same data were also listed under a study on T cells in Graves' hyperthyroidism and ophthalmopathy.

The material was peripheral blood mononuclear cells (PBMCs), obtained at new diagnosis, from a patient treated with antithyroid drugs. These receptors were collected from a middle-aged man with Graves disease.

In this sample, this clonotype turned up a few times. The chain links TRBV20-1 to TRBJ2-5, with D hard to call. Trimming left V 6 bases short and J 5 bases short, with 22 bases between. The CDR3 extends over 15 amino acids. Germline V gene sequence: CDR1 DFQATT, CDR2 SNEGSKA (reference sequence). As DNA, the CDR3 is TGCAGTGCCGAGTCACCTCGTATTTTCGGGGAGACCCAGTACTTC. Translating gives CSAESPRIFGETQYF.

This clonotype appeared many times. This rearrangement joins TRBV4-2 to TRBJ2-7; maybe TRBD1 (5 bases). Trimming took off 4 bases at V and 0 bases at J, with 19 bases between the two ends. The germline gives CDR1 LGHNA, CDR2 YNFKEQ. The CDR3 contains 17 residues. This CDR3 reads CASSLRLDTTFSYEQYF. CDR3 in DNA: TGTGCCAGCAGCCTTAGACTGGACACAACCTTCTCCTACGAGCAGTACTTC.